These 30 T cell receptor beta chains were sequenced from one sample in a study of Ad26.COV2.S vaccination and SARS-CoV-2 variants. Sequenced by immunoSEQ multiplex PCR; TCRdb stores in-frame clones only, minus some. The top ten clones hold about 3.8% of a sample with 300,000 to 450,000 clones, around 90% of them seen once. Material: peripheral blood, obtained after recovery from COVID-19. Receptor source: a human donor who had recovered from COVID-19.

The sample holds one count of this clone. The rearrangement uses TRBV6-5 and TRBJ2-5; either TRBD1 or TRBD2 may supply D (5 bases each). CDR3 length equals 14 residues. With 7 bases removed from V and 5 bases from J, the gap between germline ends came to 17 bases. The germline V gene has CDR1 MNHEY and CDR2 SVGAGI. This CDR3 is CASKRDLSGETQYF. The CDR3 bases are TGTGCCAGCAAAAGGGACCTTTCCGGGGAGACCCAGTACTTC.

This sequence joins TRBV6-5 and TRBJ2-7; a possible D gene is TRBD1 (6 bases). V was clipped by 9 bases and J by 4 bases, with 16 bases between them. The CDR3 runs 13 residues. Germline CDR1 is MNHEY and CDR2 is SVGAGI. The CDR3 DNA follows: TGTGCCAGTCGTGGGGCAGGGGTTTACGAGCAGTACTTC. Translated: CASRGAGVYEQYF.

This clone appeared once. The V and J genes are TRBV6-5 and TRBJ1-2, with D perhaps matching TRBD1 (6 bases). CDR1 and CDR2 from the germline V gene are MNHEY and SVGAGI. The CDR3 covers 15 residues. Trimming left V 3 bases short and J 7 bases short, with 18 bases between. The CDR3 DNA follows: TGTGCCAGCAGTTATAGGGGGACTCGAGGGGGTGGCTACACCTTC. Translating it yields CASSYRGTRGGGYTF.

The genes are TRBV7-6 and TRBJ2-7; 7 bases line up with TRBD1. The germline CDR1 and CDR2 sequences are SGHVS and FNYEAQ. The CDR3 totals 14 residues. The junction had 8 bases not matched to a gene; V was cut back by 2 bases and J by 7 bases. In DNA form, the CDR3 reads TGTGCCAGCAGCTTAAGACAGGGTGATTTGGAGCAGTACTTC. Protein: CASSLRQGDLEQYF.

The genes are TRBV12-5 and TRBJ2-5; D is perhaps TRBD2 (5 bases). The germline gives CDR1 LGHNT, CDR2 FRNRAP. With 2 bases removed from V and 2 bases from J, the gap between germline ends came to 12 bases. The CDR3 is 15 residues long. The CDR3 region has the DNA TGTGCTAGTGGTTTGTCCGTCGGACTTCAAGAGACCCAGTACTTC. Translated: CASGLSVGLQETQYF.

The chain couples TRBV2 to TRBJ2-2, with a tentative D call TRBD1 (6 bases). Germline V gives CDR1 SNHLY, CDR2 FYNNEI. V was cut by 7 bases and J by 3 bases, with 12 bases left in between. The CDR3 is 14 amino acids. The CDR3 reads CASNGAGDTGELFF. The CDR3 DNA is TGTGCCAGCAATGGGGCAGGGGACACCGGGGAGCTGTTTTTT.

V usage is TRBV13 and J usage is TRBJ2-7; D call uncertain. Looked up from germline, CDR1 is PRHDT and CDR2 is FYEKMQ (reference sequence). The CDR3 length is 15 residues. The V end was cut by 4 bases, the J end by 2 bases, with 15 bases between. The DNA for the CDR3 is TGTGCCAGCAGCTCCTCCGCGGCGTTGACCTACGAGCAGTACTTC. It is translated as CASSSSAALTYEQYF.

This chain links TRBV18 with TRBJ2-7; TRBD1 matches at 10 bases. CDR1 and CDR2 from the germline V gene are KGHSH and LQKENI. The V segment lost 6 bases and the J segment 6 bases; nucleotides outside the gene matches: 11. CDR3 length equals 15 residues. The CDR3 DNA reads as TGTGCCAGCTCTCCCGCGGGGACAGGGGCAGGCGAGCAGTACTTC. Encoded protein: CASSPAGTGAGEQYF. Using reference TRBV18 and TRBJ2-7 for the parts outside the CDR3, the full variable domain is NAGVMQNPRHLVRRRGQEARLRCSPMKGHSHVYWYRQLPEEGLKFMVYLQKENIIDESGMPKERFSAEFPKEGPSILRIQQVVRGDSAAYFCASSPAGTGAGEQYFGPGTRLTVT.

A remark on this clone: A junction end diverges from the germline sequence, so it may reflect a read error. This chain links TRBV7-7 with TRBJ2-7, with 8 positions matching TRBD1. Per germline, CDR1 SSHAT and CDR2 FNYEAQ (reference sequence). The CDR3 length is 15 residues. The CDR3 reads CASSEGTGSSYEQYF. CDR3 bases: TGTGCTAGCAGCGAGGGGACAGGTTCCTCCTACGAGCAGTACTTC.

The chain joins TRBV5-1 to TRBJ2-1; 9 bases align to TRBD1. The germline V gene encodes CDR1 SGHRS and CDR2 YFSETQ. Trimming removed 4 bases from V and 7 bases from J; junction bases left unmatched: 12. The CDR3 spans 16 residues. CDR3 residues: CASSPGQGAYLNEQFF. CDR3 bases: TGCGCCAGCAGCCCGGGACAGGGCGCGTACCTGAATGAGCAGTTCTTC.

V is TRBV9 and J is TRBJ1-2, with 8 bases identical to TRBD1. The germline gives CDR1 SGDLS, CDR2 YYNGEE. V was clipped by 3 bases and J by 4 bases; unmatched bases: 8. The CDR3 totals 15 residues. CDR3 amino acids: CASSATGVTSYGYTF. For the CDR3, the DNA is TGTGCCAGCAGCGCGACAGGGGTGACTTCCTATGGCTACACCTTC. Together with reference TRBV9 and TRBJ1-2, the CDR3 gives the full variable domain: DSGVTQTPKHLITATGQRVTLRCSPRSGDLSVYWYQQSLDQGLQFLIQYYNGEERAKGNILERFSAQQFPDLHSELNLSSLELGDSALYFCASSATGVTSYGYTFGSGTRLTVV.

J is TRBJ2-7 and V is TRBV27, with a possible D match to TRBD2 (5 bases). V lost 2 bases and J 5 bases, leaving 19 bases between the germline ends. Germline CDR1 is MNHEY and CDR2 is SMNVEV (reference sequence). This CDR3 spans 16 amino acids. The CDR3 DNA reads TGTGCCAGCAGTTTAGCCTTAGCGCGGTCGTTCAACGAGCAGTACTTC. Amino acid sequence: CASSLALARSFNEQYF.

This clone was detected only once. The chain combines TRBV18 with TRBJ1-4; D remains ambiguous. Germline V gene data show CDR1 as KGHSH and CDR2 as LQKENI. Trimming took off 2 bases at V and 12 bases at J, with 16 bases between the two ends. The CDR3 contains 14 residues. The CDR3 spells CASSPGLTVKQLFF. The CDR3, as DNA: TGTGCCAGCTCACCAGGTCTAACGGTGAAGCAACTGTTTTTT. Full variable domain (missing parts from reference TRBV18 and TRBJ1-4): NAGVMQNPRHLVRRRGQEARLRCSPMKGHSHVYWYRQLPEEGLKFMVYLQKENIIDESGMPKERFSAEFPKEGPSILRIQQVVRGDSAAYFCASSPGLTVKQLFFGSGTQLSVL.

The rearrangement links TRBV27 to TRBJ2-2, with 9 bases identical to TRBD1. This CDR3 has 18 amino acids. V was pared by 3 bases and J by 4 bases, with 12 bases of the junction left unmatched. Germline CDR1 MNHEY, CDR2 SMNVEV (reference sequence). CDR3 coding DNA: TGTGCCAGCAGTTTTTTTTATTCGGGACAGGGACCCACCGGGGAGCTGTTTTTT. This translates into CASSFFYSGQGPTGELFF.

This clone was seen just once. This chain joins TRBV6-2 or TRBV6-3 and TRBJ2-1; 14 bases map to TRBD2. The germline V gene has CDR1 MNHEY and CDR2 SVGEGT. This CDR3 has 14 residues. Unmatched junction bases numbered 4, after V lost 6 bases and J lost 9 bases. The chain's CDR3 is CASSGTSGGGEQFF. For the CDR3, the DNA is TGTGCCAGCAGCGGGACTAGCGGGGGCGGTGAGCAGTTCTTC.

The rearrangement links TRBV11-2 to TRBJ1-6; D gene ambiguous. The V gene lost 7 bases and the J gene lost 2 bases, with 9 bases spanning the gap. This CDR3 is built from 14 residues. Germline V gene sequence: CDR1 SGHAT, CDR2 FQNNGV. CDR3 amino acids: CASTPSTYNSPLHF. The CDR3 coding sequence is TGTGCCAGCACCCCTAGCACCTATAATTCACCCCTCCACTTT. The full variable domain, its missing parts supplied by reference TRBV11-2 and TRBJ1-6, is EAGVAQSPRYKIIEKRQSVAFWCNPISGHATLYWYQQILGQGPKLLIQFQNNGVVDDSQLPKDRFSAERLKGVDSTLKIQPAKLEDSAVYLCASTPSTYNSPLHFGNGTRLTVT.

CDR3 amino acids: CASSPHNEQFF. The DNA of the CDR3 is TGTGCCAGCAGCCCGCACAATGAGCAGTTCTTC. This chain joins TRBV11-2 and TRBJ2-1; D call uncertain. Germline assignment: CDR1 SGHAT and CDR2 FQNNGV. The CDR3 has 11 residues. Trimming pared 5 bases from V and 5 bases from J, leaving 4 bases between.

The chain recombines TRBV15 with TRBJ2-2, with a possible D match to TRBD2 (5 bases). The V end was cut by 2 bases, the J end by 6 bases, with 16 bases between. The germline V gene has CDR1 LNHNV and CDR2 YYDKDF (reference sequence). CDR3 length: 16 amino acids. CDR3 nucleotides: TGTGCCACCAGCAGAACCACGGGATGGTCGGCCGGGGAGCTGTTTTTT. This gives the protein CATSRTTGWSAGELFF.

The rearrangement links TRBV27 to TRBJ2-6, with D maybe TRBD1 (6 bases). Trimming took 0 bases from V and 8 from J, leaving 14 bases between them. Germline loops: CDR1 MNHEY, CDR2 SMNVEV (reference sequence). CDR3 length: 16 residues. The CDR3 nucleotides are TGTGCCAGCAGTTTATCGAAGGGGGAAGCCCCCAACGTCCTGACTTTC. Residues: CASSLSKGEAPNVLTF. Based on the CDR3 plus reference TRBV27 and TRBJ2-6, the full variable domain is EAQVTQNPRYLITVTGKKLTVTCSQNMNHEYMSWYRQDPGLGLRQIYYSMNVEVTDKGDVPEGYKVSRKEKRNFPLILESPSPNQTSLYFCASSLSKGEAPNVLTFGAGSRLTVL.

The rearrangement uses TRBV6-2 or TRBV6-3 and TRBJ2-3, with TRBD2 identical over 10 bases. The CDR3 loop spans 14 amino acids. V lost 4 bases, J lost 8 bases, and 6 bases stayed unmatched. The germline gives CDR1 MNHEY, CDR2 SVGEGT. DNA of the CDR3: TGTGCCAGCAGTTTGCAAGCGGGGGGGGGTACGCAGTATTTT. It translates to CASSLQAGGGTQYF.

As DNA, the CDR3 is TGTGCCAGCAGCTTGTGGCGGGAGAGCACAGATACGCAGTATTTT. Translating gives CASSLWRESTDTQYF. J is TRBJ2-3 and V is TRBV5-4; 7 bases map to TRBD2. This CDR3 comprises 15 residues. Germline V gene data show CDR1 as SGHNT and CDR2 as YYREEE (reference sequence). With 1 base clipped from V and 0 bases from J, the junction kept 2 bases outside the gene matches.

This chain joins TRBV11-3 and TRBJ1-3; D unresolved. Trimming cost V 3 bases and J 6 bases, with 21 bases left between them. This CDR3 has 17 amino acids. CDR1 is SGHNT, CDR2 YENEEA, per germline. CDR3 sequence: CASSFPLRSLIKNTIYF. The CDR3 nucleotides are TGTGCCAGCAGCTTCCCCTTGAGGAGCCTAATAAAAAACACCATATATTTT.

The chain joins TRBV7-9 to TRBJ2-2; TRBD1 matches 8 bases. Germline V lookup: CDR1 SEHNR, CDR2 FQNEAQ (reference sequence). V gave up 8 bases and J gave up 5 bases; unmatched junction bases: 10. The CDR3 covers 15 residues. The CDR3 nucleotides are TGTGCCAGCCCTGGGGACAGGAGGGGAACCGGGGAGCTGTTTTTT. This gives the protein CASPGDRRGTGELFF.

The chain recombines TRBV4-1 with TRBJ2-4; tentatively, D is TRBD2 (6 bases). V was shortened by 0 bases and J by 4 bases, with 10 bases between the two germline ends. In germline, CDR1 is MGHRA, CDR2 YSYEKL. There are 15 residues in the CDR3. CDR3 region: CASSQDPGGKNIQYF. In nucleotides, the CDR3 is TGCGCCAGCAGCCAAGATCCTGGAGGGAAAAACATTCAGTACTTC.

This clone occurred once. The chain recombines TRBV21-1 with TRBJ2-2; whether TRBD2, the table's D call, matches the DNA was not checked. TRBV21-1 is deemed a pseudogene. This CDR3 has 16 amino acids. This CDR3 reads CASSKDTAENTGELFF. In DNA, the CDR3 is TGTGCCAGCAGCAAAGATACGGCGGAGAACACCGGGGAGCTGTTTTTT.

The J gene is TRBJ2-1, the V gene TRBV27; 8 bases are shared with TRBD2. Germline CDR1 and CDR2: MNHEY and SMNVEV (reference sequence). Trimming at V came to 4 bases and at J to 11 bases, leaving 13 bases not matched to a gene. There are 15 residues in the CDR3. The CDR3 DNA reads TGTGCCAGCAGTTCTCCGGGACTAGAAAGATCGAAGCAGTTCTTC. Its translation: CASSSPGLERSKQFF.

V and J are TRBV6-5 and TRBJ2-3; possibly TRBD1 or TRBD2 for D (6 bases each). CDR1 MNHEY and CDR2 SVGAGI come from the germline V gene. The CDR3 runs 15 residues. The V end was cut by 6 bases, the J end by 0 bases, with 13 bases between. CDR3 residues: CASRGGILSTDTQYF. For the CDR3, the DNA is TGTGCCAGCAGGGGGGGCATTCTGAGCACAGATACGCAGTATTTT.

The chain employs TRBV27 and TRBJ1-2; 10 bases align to TRBD1. Germline V gene lookup returns CDR1 MNHEY and CDR2 SMNVEV (reference sequence). This CDR3 is 15 amino acids long. With 6 bases clipped from V and 6 bases from J, the junction kept 10 bases outside the gene matches. CDR3 sequence reads: CASSRLKTGGDGYTF. CDR3 nucleotides: TGTGCCAGCAGCCGCCTTAAGACAGGGGGCGATGGCTACACCTTC.

The table lists this clone with a count of one. The chain has TRBV5-8 and TRBJ2-3, with TRBD1 matching 8 bases. The CDR3 has 15 residues. V was pared by 0 bases and J by 0 bases, with 0 bases of the junction left unmatched. Per germline, CDR1 SGHTS and CDR2 YDEGEE. The CDR3 region is CASSLAGGSTDTQYF. In DNA form, the CDR3 reads TGTGCCAGCAGCTTGGCAGGGGGCAGCACAGATACGCAGTATTTT.

The V and J genes are TRBV19 and TRBJ2-1; 10 bases are a match to TRBD2. This CDR3 spans 15 amino acids. Germline V CDR1 and CDR2: LNHDA, SQIVND (reference sequence). Trimming took 9 bases from V and 5 from J; bases not matched to a gene: 10. In DNA, the CDR3 is TGTGCCAGCACTAGGGGACTAGCGAGCAACAATGAGCAGTTCTTC. It is translated as CASTRGLASNNEQFF.